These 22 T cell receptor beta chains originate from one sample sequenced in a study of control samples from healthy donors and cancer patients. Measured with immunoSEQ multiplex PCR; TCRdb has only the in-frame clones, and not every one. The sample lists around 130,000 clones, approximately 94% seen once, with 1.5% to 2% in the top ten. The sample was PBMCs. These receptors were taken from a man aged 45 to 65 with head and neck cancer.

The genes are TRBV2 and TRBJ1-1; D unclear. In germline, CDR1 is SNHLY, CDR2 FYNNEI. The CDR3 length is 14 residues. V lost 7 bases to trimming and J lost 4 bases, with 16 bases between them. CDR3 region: CASNGVPKPTEAFF. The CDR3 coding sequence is TGTGCCAGCAACGGGGTCCCAAAACCCACTGAAGCTTTCTTT.

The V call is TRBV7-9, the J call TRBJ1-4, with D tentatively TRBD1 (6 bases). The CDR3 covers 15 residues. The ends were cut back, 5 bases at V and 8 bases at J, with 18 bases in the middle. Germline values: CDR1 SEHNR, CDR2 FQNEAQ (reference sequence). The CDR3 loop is CASSGGPGEGEKLFF. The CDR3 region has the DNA TGTGCCAGCAGCGGGGGCCCGGGAGAAGGAGAAAAACTGTTTTTT.

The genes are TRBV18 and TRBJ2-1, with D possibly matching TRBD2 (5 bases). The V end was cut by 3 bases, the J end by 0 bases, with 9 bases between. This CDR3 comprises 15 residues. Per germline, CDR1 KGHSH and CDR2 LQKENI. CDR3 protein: CASSPRGSSYNEQFF. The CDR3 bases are TGTGCCAGCTCACCGCGAGGGAGCTCCTACAATGAGCAGTTCTTC.

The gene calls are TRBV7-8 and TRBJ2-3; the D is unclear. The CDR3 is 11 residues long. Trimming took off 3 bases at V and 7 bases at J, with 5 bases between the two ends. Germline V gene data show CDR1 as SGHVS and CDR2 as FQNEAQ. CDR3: CASSLGNTQYF. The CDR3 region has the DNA TGTGCCAGCAGCTTGGGCAATACGCAGTATTTT. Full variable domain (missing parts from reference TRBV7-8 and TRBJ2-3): GAGVSQSPRYKVAKRGQDVALRCDPISGHVSLFWYQQALGQGPEFLTYFQNEAQLDKSGLPSDRFFAERPEGSVSTLKIQRTQQEDSAVYLCASSLGNTQYFGPGTRLTVL.

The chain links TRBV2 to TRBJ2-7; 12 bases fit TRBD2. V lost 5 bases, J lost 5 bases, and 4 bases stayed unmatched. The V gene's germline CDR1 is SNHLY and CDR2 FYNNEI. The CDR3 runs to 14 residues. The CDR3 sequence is CASSLLAGGHEQYF. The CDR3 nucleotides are TGTGCCAGCAGTTTACTAGCGGGGGGCCACGAGCAGTACTTC.

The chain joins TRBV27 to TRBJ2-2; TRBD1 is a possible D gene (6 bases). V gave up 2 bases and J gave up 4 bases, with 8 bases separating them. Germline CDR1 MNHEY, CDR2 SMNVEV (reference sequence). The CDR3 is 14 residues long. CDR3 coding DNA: TGTGCCAGCAGTTTAAGAGGGGGCACCGGGGAGCTGTTTTTT. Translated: CASSLRGGTGELFF.

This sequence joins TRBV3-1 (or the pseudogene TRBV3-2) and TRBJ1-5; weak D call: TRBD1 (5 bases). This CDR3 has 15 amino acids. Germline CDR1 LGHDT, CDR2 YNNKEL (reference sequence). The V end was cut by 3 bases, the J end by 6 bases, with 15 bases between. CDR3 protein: CASSHGAVGGQPQHF. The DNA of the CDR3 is TGTGCCAGCAGCCACGGTGCAGTGGGGGGTCAGCCCCAGCATTTT.

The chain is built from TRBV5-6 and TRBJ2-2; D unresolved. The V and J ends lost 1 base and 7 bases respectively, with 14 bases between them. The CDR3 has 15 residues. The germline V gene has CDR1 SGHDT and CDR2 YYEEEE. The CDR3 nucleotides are TGTGCCAGCAGCTTGCTCGGACCACGCATCGGGGAGCTGTTTTTT. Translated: CASSLLGPRIGELFF. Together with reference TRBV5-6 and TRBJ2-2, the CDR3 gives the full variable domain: DAGVTQSPTHLIKTRGQQVTLRCSPKSGHDTVSWYQQALGQGPQFIFQYYEEEERQRGNFPDRFSGHQFPNYSSELNVNALLLGDSALYLCASSLLGPRIGELFFGEGSRLTVL.

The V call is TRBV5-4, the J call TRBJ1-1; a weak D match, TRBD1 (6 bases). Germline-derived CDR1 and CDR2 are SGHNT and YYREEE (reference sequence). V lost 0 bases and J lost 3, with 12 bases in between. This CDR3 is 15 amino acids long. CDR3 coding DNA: TGTGCCAGCAGCTTGGTTGGGGGGCTCGACACTGAAGCTTTCTTT. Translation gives CASSLVGGLDTEAFF.

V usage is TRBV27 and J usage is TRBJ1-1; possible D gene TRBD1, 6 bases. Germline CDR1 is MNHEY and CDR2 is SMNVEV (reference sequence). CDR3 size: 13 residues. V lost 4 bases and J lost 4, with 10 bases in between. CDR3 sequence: CASSSRGSTEAFF. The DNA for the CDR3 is TGTGCCAGCAGTTCAAGGGGGAGCACTGAAGCTTTCTTT.

DNA for the CDR3: TGTGCCAGCAGCCAAGATGGTAAGGGCAGGGGGAATTCACCCCTCCACTTT. Amino acid sequence: CASSQDGKGRGNSPLHF. This rearrangement joins TRBV3-1 (or the pseudogene TRBV3-2) to TRBJ1-6, with 7 bases identical to TRBD1. V was clipped by 0 bases and J by 7 bases; unmatched bases: 9. The CDR3 sequence is 17 residues long. Germline CDR1 and CDR2: LGHDT and YNNKEL (reference sequence).

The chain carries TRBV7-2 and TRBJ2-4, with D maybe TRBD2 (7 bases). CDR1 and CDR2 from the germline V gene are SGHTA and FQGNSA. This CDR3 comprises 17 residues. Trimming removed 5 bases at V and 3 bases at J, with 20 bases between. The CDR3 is CASSLGGGGRLKNIQYF. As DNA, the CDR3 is TGTGCCAGCAGCCTCGGGGGCGGGGGAAGGCTCAAAAACATTCAGTACTTC.

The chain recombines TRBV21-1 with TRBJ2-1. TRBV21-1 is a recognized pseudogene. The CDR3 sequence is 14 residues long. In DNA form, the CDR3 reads TGTGCCAGCAGCAAAATAAGTACCTACAATGAGCAGTTCTTC. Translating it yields CASSKISTYNEQFF.

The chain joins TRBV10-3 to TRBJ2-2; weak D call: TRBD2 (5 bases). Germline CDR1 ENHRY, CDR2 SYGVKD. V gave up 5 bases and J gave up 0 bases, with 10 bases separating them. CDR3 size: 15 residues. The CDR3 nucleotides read TGTGCCATCAGTCTCCGCGGGTCGAACACCGGGGAGCTGTTTTTT. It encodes CAISLRGSNTGELFF.

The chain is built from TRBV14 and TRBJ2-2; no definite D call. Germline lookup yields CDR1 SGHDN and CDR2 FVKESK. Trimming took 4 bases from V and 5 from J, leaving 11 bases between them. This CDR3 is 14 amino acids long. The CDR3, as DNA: TGTGCCAGCAGCCTAATGGGCCTGACCGGGGAGCTGTTTTTT. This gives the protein CASSLMGLTGELFF.

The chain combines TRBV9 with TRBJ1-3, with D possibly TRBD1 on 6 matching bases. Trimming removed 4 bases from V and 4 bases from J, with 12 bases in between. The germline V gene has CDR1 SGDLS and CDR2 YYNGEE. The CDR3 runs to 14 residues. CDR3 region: CASSQGGYGNTIYF. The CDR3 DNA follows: TGTGCCAGCAGCCAAGGGGGGTACGGAAACACCATATATTTT.

Written as DNA, the CDR3 is TGTGCCAGCACCCTCGGTCCGCGATCAGCCCAGCATTTT. It yields the protein CASTLGPRSAQHF. V is TRBV2 and J is TRBJ1-5; D unclear. This CDR3 spans 13 amino acids. CDR1 is SNHLY and CDR2 is FYNNEI in the germline V gene. V was pared by 7 bases and J by 11 bases, with 18 bases between.

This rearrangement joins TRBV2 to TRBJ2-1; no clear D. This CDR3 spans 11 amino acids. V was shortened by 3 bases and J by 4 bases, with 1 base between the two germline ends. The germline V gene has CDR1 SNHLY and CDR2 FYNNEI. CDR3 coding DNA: TGTGCCAGCAGTGATTACAATGAGCAGTTCTTC. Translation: CASSDYNEQFF.

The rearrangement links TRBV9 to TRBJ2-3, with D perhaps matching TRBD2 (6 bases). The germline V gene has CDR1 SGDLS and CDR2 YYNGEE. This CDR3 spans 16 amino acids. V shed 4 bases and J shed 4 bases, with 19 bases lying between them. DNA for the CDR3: TGTGCCAGCAGCCACCCCGCGGGGTTGGTCTCAGATACGCAGTATTTT. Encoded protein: CASSHPAGLVSDTQYF.

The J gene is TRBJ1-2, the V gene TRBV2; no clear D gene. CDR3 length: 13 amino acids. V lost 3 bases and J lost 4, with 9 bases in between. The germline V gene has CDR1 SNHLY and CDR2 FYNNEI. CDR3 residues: CASSDQLSYGYTF. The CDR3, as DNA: TGTGCCAGCAGTGACCAGCTATCCTATGGCTACACCTTC.

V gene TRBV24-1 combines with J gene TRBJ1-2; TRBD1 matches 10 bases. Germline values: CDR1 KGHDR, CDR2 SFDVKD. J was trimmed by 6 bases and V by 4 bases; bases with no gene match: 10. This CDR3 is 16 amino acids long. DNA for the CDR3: TGTGCCACCAGTGACTCTGGGGACAGGGGCTTGGATGGCTACACCTTC. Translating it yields CATSDSGDRGLDGYTF.

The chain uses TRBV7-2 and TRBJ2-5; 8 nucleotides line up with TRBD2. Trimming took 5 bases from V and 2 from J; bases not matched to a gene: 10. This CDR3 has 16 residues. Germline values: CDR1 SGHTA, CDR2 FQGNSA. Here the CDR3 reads CASSAQLAGVQETQYF. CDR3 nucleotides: TGTGCCAGCAGCGCCCAGCTAGCGGGCGTTCAAGAGACCCAGTACTTC.